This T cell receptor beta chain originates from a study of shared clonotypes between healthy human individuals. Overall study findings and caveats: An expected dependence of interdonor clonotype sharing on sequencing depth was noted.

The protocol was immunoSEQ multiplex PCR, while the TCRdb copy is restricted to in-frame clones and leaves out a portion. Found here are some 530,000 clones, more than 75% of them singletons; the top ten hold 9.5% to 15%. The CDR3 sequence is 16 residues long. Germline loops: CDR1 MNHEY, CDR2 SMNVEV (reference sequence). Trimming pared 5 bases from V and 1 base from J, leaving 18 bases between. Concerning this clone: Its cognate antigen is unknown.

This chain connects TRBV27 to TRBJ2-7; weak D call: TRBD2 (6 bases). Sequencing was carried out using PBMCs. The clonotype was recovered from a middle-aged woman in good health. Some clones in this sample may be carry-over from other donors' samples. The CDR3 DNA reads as TGTGCCAGCAGTAGGGACCTGGGACTTCGTTCCTACGAGCAGTACTTC. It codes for CASSRDLGLRSYEQYF.